The entry below gives a single T cell receptor beta chain sequence along with its context. Distinct nucleotide sequences in the sample also encode this CDR3. This sample was included in a study of cytomegalovirus exposure and HLA in healthy donors. From germline, CDR1 is MNHEY and CDR2 SVGAGI. J was trimmed by 1 base and V by 2 bases; bases with no gene match: 0. The CDR3 has 14 residues. The PCR used 60 Vbeta and 13 Jbeta primers. Here immunoSEQ multiplex PCR was the method, and the copy in TCRdb shows in-frame clones only, minus some. Counted here are 70,000 to 95,000 clones, approximately 84% occurring once; the ten biggest clones make up roughly 5.9%.

The sequence came from a woman between 18 and 29 years old in good health and CMV-seropositive. The sample was PBMCs. The chain employs TRBV6-5 and TRBJ2-7; 9 nucleotides align to TRBD1. CDR3 DNA sequence: TGTGCCAGCAGTTACGGACAGGGGTCCTACGAGCAGTACTTC. It specifies CASSYGQGSYEQYF.